Below are 11 T cell receptor beta chains sequenced from a single sample in a study of blood T cell repertoires in COVID-19. Using immunoSEQ multiplex PCR, the repertoire was profiled, and TCRdb retains in-frame clones only, with some absent. The sample yields approximately 64,000 clones, approximately 85% seen once. The sequenced material came from peripheral blood. The receptors were sampled from a woman in her sixties or seventies with COVID-19, enrolled during active disease.

V and J are TRBV6-2 or TRBV6-3 and TRBJ1-2; no definite D call. Germline-derived CDR1 and CDR2 are MNHEY and SVGEGT. The V and J ends lost 4 bases and 6 bases respectively, with 18 bases between them. The CDR3 runs 15 residues. The CDR3: CASSSSAGGRNGYTF. The CDR3, as DNA: TGTGCCAGCAGTTCTTCCGCCGGCGGGCGGAATGGCTACACCTTC.

The V call is TRBV30, the J call TRBJ2-3, with no clear D. CDR1 GTSNPN and CDR2 SVGIG come from the germline V gene (reference sequence). The CDR3 is 12 amino acids. Trimming removed 3 bases at V and 5 bases at J, with 9 bases between. CDR3 amino acids: CAWSARGDTQYF. The CDR3 DNA reads TGTGCCTGGAGCGCACGAGGAGATACGCAGTATTTT.

The V gene is TRBV30, the J gene TRBJ1-1; TRBD1 matches at 7 bases. After removal of 2 bases from V and 10 bases from J, the junction contained 13 bases not matched to a gene. The CDR3 totals 14 residues. CDR1 and CDR2 from the germline V gene are GTSNPN and SVGIG (reference sequence). The CDR3 sequence: CAWSRGQGDQGAFF. DNA of the CDR3: TGTGCCTGGAGTAGGGGTCAGGGGGATCAGGGAGCTTTCTTT.

V is TRBV27 and J is TRBJ2-3; TRBD2 matches 10 bases. The V and J ends lost 6 bases and 4 bases, in that order; junction bases with no gene match: 4. The CDR3 length is 14 residues. The germline gives CDR1 MNHEY, CDR2 SMNVEV (reference sequence). The CDR3 sequence is CASRPLAGADTQYF. The CDR3 DNA follows: TGTGCCAGCAGACCCCTAGCGGGAGCAGATACGCAGTATTTT.

J is TRBJ2-1 and V is TRBV11-2; D remains ambiguous. Per the germline V gene, CDR1 is SGHAT and CDR2 is FQNNGV. The CDR3 loop spans 15 amino acids. The V gene lost 1 base and the J gene lost 2 bases, with 9 bases spanning the gap. This chain's CDR3 is CASSLGALAYNEQFF. The CDR3 nucleotides read TGTGCCAGCAGCTTAGGGGCTCTCGCCTACAATGAGCAGTTCTTC.

The chain employs TRBV9 and TRBJ2-1; the D gene is possibly TRBD2 (6 bases). V was cut by 0 bases and J by 4 bases, with 8 bases left in between. Germline CDR1 is SGDLS and CDR2 is YYNGEE. The CDR3 runs 14 residues. The CDR3: CASSVGGGYNEQFF. The CDR3 DNA follows: TGTGCCAGCAGCGTAGGGGGAGGTTACAATGAGCAGTTCTTC.

This sequence joins TRBV11-2 and TRBJ1-1; TRBD1 might be the D (5 bases). Trimming took 3 bases from V and 2 from J, leaving 16 bases between them. The germline V gene has CDR1 SGHAT and CDR2 FQNNGV. The CDR3 contains 16 residues. The CDR3 sequence is CASSFQGQHSNTEAFF. For the CDR3, the DNA is TGTGCCAGCAGCTTCCAGGGCCAGCATTCCAACACTGAAGCTTTCTTT.

This chain connects TRBV7-9 to TRBJ1-5, with TRBD1 matching over 8 bases. Unmatched junction bases numbered 5, after V lost 5 bases and J lost 2 bases. The CDR3 covers 15 residues. CDR1 and CDR2 from the germline V gene are SEHNR and FQNEAQ (reference sequence). DNA of the CDR3: TGTGCCAGCAGCCCGGACAGGGTTGGCAATCAGCCCCAGCATTTT. It translates to CASSPDRVGNQPQHF.

In this sample, this clone turned up a few times. The rearrangement joins TRBV5-6 to TRBJ1-3; 9 bases are a match to TRBD1. Trimming removed 1 base from V and 0 bases from J; junction bases left unmatched: 5. The CDR3 consists of 17 residues. Germline V gene lookup returns CDR1 SGHDT and CDR2 YYEEEE. The CDR3: CASSLMGQGFSGNTIYF. The DNA of the CDR3 is TGTGCCAGCAGCTTGATGGGACAGGGTTTCTCTGGAAACACCATATATTTT.

The V gene is TRBV5-1, the J gene TRBJ1-4; the match to TRBD1 covers 7 bases. Per germline, CDR1 SGHRS and CDR2 YFSETQ. V lost 3 bases to trimming and J lost 8 bases; unmatched junction nucleotides: 7. This CDR3 has 14 residues. The CDR3 is CASSSGQVTEKLFF. CDR3 nucleotide sequence: TGCGCCAGCAGCTCCGGACAGGTGACCGAAAAACTGTTTTTT.

This chain uses TRBV30 with TRBJ1-3; the D gene is possibly TRBD1 (5 bases). Germline values: CDR1 GTSNPN, CDR2 SVGIG (reference sequence). V dropped 0 bases and J dropped 0 bases, with 15 bases sitting between them. This CDR3 has 17 residues. The CDR3 sequence: CAWSVAGSDLSGNTIYF. In nucleotides, the CDR3 is TGTGCCTGGAGTGTCGCAGGGTCAGACCTCTCTGGAAACACCATATATTTT.